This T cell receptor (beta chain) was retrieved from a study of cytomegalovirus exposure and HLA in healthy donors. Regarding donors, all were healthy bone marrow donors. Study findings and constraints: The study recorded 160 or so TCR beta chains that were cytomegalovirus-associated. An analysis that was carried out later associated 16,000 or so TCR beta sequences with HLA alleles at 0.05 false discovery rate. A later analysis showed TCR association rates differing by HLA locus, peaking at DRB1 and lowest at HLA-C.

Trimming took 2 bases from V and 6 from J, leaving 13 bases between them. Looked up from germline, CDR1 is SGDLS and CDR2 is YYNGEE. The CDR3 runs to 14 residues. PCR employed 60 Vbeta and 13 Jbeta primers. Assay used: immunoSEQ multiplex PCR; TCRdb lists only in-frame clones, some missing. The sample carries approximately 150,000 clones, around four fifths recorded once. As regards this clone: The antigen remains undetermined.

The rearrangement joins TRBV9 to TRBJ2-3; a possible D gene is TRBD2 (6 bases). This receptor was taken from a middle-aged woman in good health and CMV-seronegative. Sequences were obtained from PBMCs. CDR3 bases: TGTGCCAGCAGCGTCGGACTACTCTCCGATACGCAGTATTTT. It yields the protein CASSVGLLSDTQYF.